The 14 T cell receptor beta chains below all came from one sample that was sequenced in a study of blood T cells in healthy people across ages (dated by TCRdb to about 2015). Libraries were constructed by 5' RACE. The sequencing machine was an Illumina HiSeq 2500. The second PCR ran for about 7 to 11 cycles and used a J-beta primer mix along with a sample-barcoded 5' primer. The public reads were quality trimmed at Q25 with fastp and then assembled into clones with MiXCR by TCRdb, keeping productive beta chains. Every CDR3 protein is listed once, alongside the most common genes and DNA of its rows. The sample has 1.5 million to 2 million distinct CDR3 sequences on record, about 30% of them singletons. The ten largest clones add up to about 8% of the sample. The sample taken for sequencing was blood. All receptors derive from a woman aged 25 to 45 in good health.

This clonotype was detected a few times. The chain employs TRBV18 and TRBJ2-3; 13 nucleotides match TRBD2. The CDR3 runs 18 residues. The J segment lost 2 bases and the V segment lost 3 bases, leaving 8 bases of the junction unmatched. Germline V CDR1 and CDR2: KGHSH, LQKENI. The CDR3 reads CASSPRLAGGQSTDTQYF. CDR3 bases: TGTGCCAGCTCACCTCGACTAGCGGGGGGCCAATCCACAGATACGCAGTATTTT. Looking up the rest from reference TRBV18 and TRBJ2-3 gives the full variable domain: NAGVMQNPRHLVRRRGQEARLRCSPMKGHSHVYWYRQLPEEGLKFMVYLQKENIIDESGMPKERFSAEFPKEGPSILRIQQVVRGDSAAYFCASSPRLAGGQSTDTQYFGPGTRLTVL.

This clonotype has just a few counts. The chain joins TRBV5-1 to TRBJ2-5; perhaps TRBD1 as D (6 bases). Trimming left V 4 bases short and J 4 bases short, with 11 bases between. Looked up from germline, CDR1 is SGHRS and CDR2 is YFSETQ. The CDR3 has 13 residues. CDR3 region: CASSAEDRETQYF. The CDR3 DNA follows: TGCGCCAGCAGCGCGGAGGACAGAGAGACCCAGTACTTC.

This chain links TRBV15 with TRBJ1-2; D unresolved. The germline V gene encodes CDR1 LNHNV and CDR2 YYDKDF (reference sequence). V was pared by 1 base and J by 8 bases, with 14 bases between. The CDR3 is made up of 14 amino acids. The CDR3 region is CATSRVAGSAGYTF. DNA for the CDR3: TGTGCCACCAGCAGAGTCGCGGGGTCGGCAGGCTACACCTTC.

For this clonotype: Possible read error: a much larger clone is one base away. The chain uses TRBV5-1 and TRBJ2-1, with 8 bases identical to TRBD1. The DNA end is a closer match to TRBJ2-7, so the J assignment may be wrong. Germline values: CDR1 SGHRS, CDR2 YFSETQ. CDR3 length: 15 residues. CDR3 sequence (DNA): TGCGCCAGCAGCCTGTCGTGGACAGGGTCGAATGAGCAGTACTTC. This translates into CASSLSWTGSNEQYF.

This clonotype was observed many times. V and J are TRBV20-1 and TRBJ2-1; 7 nucleotides line up with TRBD2. Germline CDR1 and CDR2: DFQATT and SNEGSKA (reference sequence). This CDR3 contains 13 residues. With V trimmed by 3 bases and J by 8 bases, 7 bases remained unmatched. The CDR3 region is CSASAGAGDEQFF. In DNA form, the CDR3 reads TGCAGTGCTAGTGCGGGAGCTGGAGATGAGCAGTTCTTC.

The V gene is TRBV12-3 or TRBV12-4, the J gene TRBJ1-6; D remains ambiguous. Between the trimmed V and J ends, which lost 4 bases and 10 bases, there was a span of 11 bases. The CDR3 consists of 13 residues. The CDR3 DNA follows: TGTGCCAGCAGTTCTAGGGTTTGGTCACCCCTCCACTTT. Its translation is CASSSRVWSPLHF.

The chain has TRBV20-1 and TRBJ2-5, with TRBD2 as a possible D gene (6 bases). Between the trimmed V and J ends, which lost 3 bases and 3 bases, there was a span of 14 bases. Germline V CDR1 and CDR2: DFQATT, SNEGSKA (reference sequence). This CDR3 has 14 residues. The DNA for the CDR3 is TGCAGTGCTAGCGGGGGTCAAGGTGAAGAGACCCAGTACTTC. This translates into CSASGGQGEETQYF.

The chain employs TRBV29-1 and TRBJ2-5, with unresolved D. CDR3 length: 19 residues. V was cut by 4 bases and J by 2 bases, with 29 bases left in between. Germline CDR1 is SQVTM and CDR2 is ANQGSEA. CDR3 region: CSVVRPHTGVSVKQETQYF. The DNA for the CDR3 is TGCAGCGTTGTACGACCCCACACCGGAGTTTCCGTTAAACAAGAGACCCAGTACTTC.

This chain links TRBV11-2 with TRBJ2-7; TRBD1 aligns across 8 bases. V dropped 1 base and J dropped 9; count of bases not matched to a gene: 11. This CDR3 has 15 residues. Germline V gene sequence: CDR1 SGHAT, CDR2 FQNNGV. In DNA, the CDR3 is TGTGCCAGCAGCTTAGGGCGAGGACAGGGCCGGGGGCAGTACTTC. Translated: CASSLGRGQGRGQYF. Together with reference TRBV11-2 and TRBJ2-7, the CDR3 gives the full variable domain: EAGVAQSPRYKIIEKRQSVAFWCNPISGHATLYWYQQILGQGPKLLIQFQNNGVVDDSQLPKDRFSAERLKGVDSTLKIQPAKLEDSAVYLCASSLGRGQGRGQYFGPGTRLTVT.

With regard to this clonotype: This may come from a read error, since a much larger clone is one base off. The rearrangement uses TRBV11-2 and TRBJ2-2, with D hard to call. V was shortened by 4 bases and J by 4 bases, with 7 bases between the two germline ends. Looked up from germline, CDR1 is SGHAT and CDR2 is FQNNGV. The CDR3 contains 13 residues. CDR3 DNA: TGTGCCAGCAGCTCCACAAGCACCGGGGAGCTGTTTTTT. It codes for CASSSTSTGELFF.

A note on this clonotype: A read error is possible here, since a much larger clone lies one base away. The chain carries TRBV12-3 or TRBV12-4 and TRBJ2-7; D is uncertain. The ends were cut back, 9 bases at V and 4 bases at J, with 19 bases in the middle. The CDR3 has 14 residues. CDR3 DNA: TGTGCCAGTGACCCGCAGGCGGTGGGGTACGAGCAGTACTTC. Translation gives CASDPQAVGYEQYF.

The CDR3, as DNA: TGTGCCTGGAGTTCACCGCCAGGAGCTTTCTTT. Residues: CAWSSPPGAFF. The chain joins TRBV30 to TRBJ1-1; D unresolved. The CDR3 spans 11 residues. The V gene's germline CDR1 is GTSNPN and CDR2 SVGIG (reference sequence). Trimming took 2 bases from V and 10 from J, leaving 11 bases between them.

The chain employs TRBV3-1 and TRBJ2-5, with unresolved D. CDR1 and CDR2 (germline): LGHDT, YNNKEL (reference sequence). There are 14 residues in the CDR3. Trimming stripped 11 bases from V and 5 bases from J, with 21 bases between. CDR3 DNA: TGTGCCGGCTCGCCACTGGGCCTTTGGGAGACCCAGTACTTC. It encodes CAGSPLGLWETQYF.

This clonotype was counted a few times. This chain links TRBV25-1 with TRBJ2-1; TRBD2 is a possible D gene (5 bases). CDR3 length: 13 amino acids. V dropped 5 bases and J dropped 15 bases, with 20 bases sitting between them. Germline V gene data show CDR1 as MGHDK and CDR2 as SYGVNS. Written as DNA, the CDR3 is TGTGCCAGCAGTCCTAGCCTGATGAATGGGCCGTTCTTC. This sequence encodes CASSPSLMNGPFF.